This T cell receptor beta chain was observed in a study of cytomegalovirus exposure and HLA in healthy donors. Trimming left V 4 bases short and J 5 bases short, with 12 bases between. In germline, CDR1 is SGHRS, CDR2 YFSETQ. The CDR3 contains 14 residues. The study ran its PCR with 60 Vbeta and 13 Jbeta primers. The assay was immunoSEQ multiplex PCR, and TCRdb's table has in-frame clones only and misses some. The sample's table shows about 96,000 clones. Material for sequencing was PBMCs. The J gene is TRBJ1-4, the V gene TRBV5-1; D gene unclear. This sequence was found in a woman in her 30s in good health and CMV-seronegative. The CDR3 sequence is CASSTQSGNEKLFF. The CDR3 DNA is TGCGCCAGCAGCACCCAGAGCGGGAATGAAAAACTGTTTTTT.